A selection of T cell receptor beta chains follows, all from one sample in a study of cytomegalovirus exposure and HLA in healthy donors. Assay used: immunoSEQ multiplex PCR; TCRdb lists only in-frame clones, some missing. Counted here are roughly 120,000 clones, roughly 70% occurring once; the ten biggest clones make up 8.7%. Sequenced input: PBMCs. The receptors originated from a man aged 25-40 years in good health and CMV-seropositive. Both conserved end residues are part of each CDR3. Fields, in order: clone size, J gene, D gene, V gene, CDR3 DNA, CDR3 protein. D genes are given only for firm matches. Clone size is given for some rows only: seen once, a few or many times, or a class if the clone is expanded.

-	TRBJ1-4	-	TRBV5-6	TGTGCCAGCAGCTTGCAGACAGATGCCCGTGAAAAACTGTTTTTT	CASSLQTDAREKLFF
-	TRBJ2-5	TRBD2	TRBV10-3	TGTGCCATCAGTGAAGGACTAGCGGGAGGAGTAGAGACCCAGTACTTC	CAISEGLAGGVETQYF
-	TRBJ1-1	TRBD1	TRBV30	TGTGCCTCTGACAGGGGGCTCATGAACACTGAAGCTTTCTTT	CASDRGLMNTEAFF
-	TRBJ2-7	-	TRBV27	TGTGCCAGCAGTGGGGCCTCATACGAGCAGTACTTC	CASSGASYEQYF
-	TRBJ1-3	-	TRBV6-5	TGTGCCAGCACACTAAGTATCTCTGGAAACACCATATATTTT	CASTLSISGNTIYF
-	TRBJ1-1	TRBD1	TRBV5-4	TGTGCCAGCAGCTTGGGACAGGGGACCCAGAACACTGAAGCTTTCTTT	CASSLGQGTQNTEAFF
-	TRBJ1-5	TRBD1	TRBV15	TGTGCCACCAGCGGGACAGGGTCTAGGCAGCCCCAGCATTTT	CATSGTGSRQPQHF
-	TRBJ2-5	TRBD1	TRBV27	TGTGCCAGCAGTCTCCGGACAGGGGGCCAAGAGACCCAGTACTTC	CASSLRTGGQETQYF
-	TRBJ2-5	TRBD2	TRBV7-9	TGTGCCAGCAGTCTAGACGGGTGCGGGGGGGGTAGTACCCAGTACTTC	CASSLDGCGGGSTQYF
few	TRBJ1-5	TRBD1	TRBV5-1	TGCGCCAGCAGCTTGAGCGAGACAGGGAGCAATCAGCCCCAGCATTTT	CASSLSETGSNQPQHF
-	TRBJ2-2	-	TRBV19	TGTGCCAGTAACTTAAACACCGGGGAGCTGTTTTTT	CASNLNTGELFF
-	TRBJ1-1	-	TRBV7-2	TGTGCCAGCAGTCAGCAGGTAGGGAGGGGGACTGAAGCTTTCTTT	CASSQQVGRGTEAFF
-	TRBJ2-5	TRBD2	TRBV28	TGTGCCAGCAGTTTATTGGGGGGGAGGGGTCAAGAGACCCAGTACTTC	CASSLLGGRGQETQYF
-	TRBJ1-5	-	TRBV6-5	TGTGCCAGCAGAAGGACAGTTGATCAGCCCCAGCATTTT	CASRRTVDQPQHF
-	TRBJ2-2	-	TRBV6-5	TGTGCCAGCAGTTACGGGTGGGGCACGGACACCGGGGAGCTGTTTTTT	CASSYGWGTDTGELFF
-	TRBJ1-4	TRBD1	TRBV6-5	TGTGCCAGCAGGTTTCAGGGGGCAGCTAATGAAAAACTGTTTTTT	CASRFQGAANEKLFF
-	TRBJ2-3	-	TRBV2	TGTGCCAGCAGTGTTAGGGGGAGCACAGATACGCAGTATTTC	CASSVRGSTDTQYF
-	TRBJ1-1	TRBD1	TRBV2	TGTGCCAGCAAACAGGGGAGGACTGAAGCTTTCTTT	CASKQGRTEAFF
-	TRBJ1-1	-	TRBV6-6	TGTGCCAGCAGTTACGAGGCGAACACTGAAGCTTTCTTT	CASSYEANTEAFF
-	TRBJ2-2	-	TRBV10-3	TGTGCCTCTCGAGAGGCCCCCACCGGGGAGCTGTTTTTT	CASREAPTGELFF
-	TRBJ1-1	TRBD1	TRBV4-2	TGTGCCAGCAGCCATGTCGACAGGGAGAACACTGAAGCTTTCTTT	CASSHVDRENTEAFF
-	TRBJ1-5	TRBD1	TRBV27	TGTGCCAGCAGCAACGCACAGGGGGTTGGTCAGCCCCAGCATTTT	CASSNAQGVGQPQHF
-	TRBJ1-4	-	TRBV5-6	TGTGCCAGCAGCTTGGGTGTCAGGGTAGACGAAAAACTGTTTTTT	CASSLGVRVDEKLFF
once	TRBJ1-2	TRBD1	TRBV7-8	TGTGCCAGCAGCTTAGGCCCGGGGACAGCGAACTATGGCTACACCTTC	CASSLGPGTANYGYTF
-	TRBJ2-1	-	TRBV11-2	TGTGCCAGCAGCTCCCGGACTATCAATGAGCAGTTCTTC	CASSSRTINEQFF
few	TRBJ1-2	TRBD1	TRBV19	TGTGCCAGTAGTAACCCTTCCGGGACAGAGAACTATGGCTACACCTTC	CASSNPSGTENYGYTF
few	TRBJ1-1	-	TRBV28	TGTGCCAGCAGTTTATCCCAGGCTTATGAAGCTTTCTTT	CASSLSQAYEAFF
-	TRBJ1-5	TRBD1	TRBV30	TGTGCCTGGAGTAAACCGGGACAGGGACTTCAGCCCCAGCATTTT	CAWSKPGQGLQPQHF
few	TRBJ2-2	-	TRBV11-3	TGTGCCAGCAGCTTGAACCAGGCGAACACCGGGGAGCTGTTTTTT	CASSLNQANTGELFF
-	TRBJ1-2	TRBD1	TRBV14	TGTGCCAGCAGCCGTGACAGGGGGCTCGGCTACACCTTC	CASSRDRGLGYTF
-	TRBJ2-4	TRBD2	TRBV6-5	TGTGCCAGCAGTTTTGGGGGGGGGACCAAAAACATTCAGTACTTC	CASSFGGGTKNIQYF
-	TRBJ1-2	-	TRBV6-5	-	CASSTSGSYTF
-	TRBJ2-1	TRBD2	TRBV9	TGTGCCAGCAGCGCGCTAACTAGCGGGAGGGCGGGAGAGCAGTTCTTC	CASSALTSGRAGEQFF
-	TRBJ2-5	-	TRBV29-1	TGCAGCATAGATCAGGACTACCAAGAGACCCAGTACTTC	CSIDQDYQETQYF
-	TRBJ1-4	-	TRBV9	TGTGCCAGCAGCTCCGGACGGACTGCAACTAATGAAAAACTGTTTTTT	CASSSGRTATNEKLFF